The text below deals with one T cell receptor beta chain. Antigen: not known. Sequencing ends 3 residues short of the CDR3 end; the germline J gene provides the rest. The data are from a study of T cell clonality in common variable immunodeficiency. Study findings and constraints: Fewer deletions and N-nucleotide insertions were reportedly seen in common variable immunodeficiency TCR beta sequences. CVID subjects had higher TCRbeta clonality than healthy controls, most marked in about a third.

The CDR3 consists of 15 residues. CDR1 is GTSNPN, CDR2 SVGIG, per germline (reference sequence). V was clipped by 0 bases and J by 5 bases; unmatched bases: 5. Caucasian heritage predominated among both patients and controls. Here immunoSEQ multiplex PCR was the method, and the copy in TCRdb shows in-frame clones only, minus some. The sample includes approximately 44,000 clones, none of them occurring once. The J gene is TRBJ2-1, the V gene TRBV30; the match to TRBD2 covers 9 bases. The TCR comes from a person aged 18 to 75 in good health. The material sequenced was peripheral blood mononuclear cells. The CDR3 DNA, read in part, is TGTGCCTGGAGTGTAGGGCTAGCGGGACACAATGAG. Translation gives CAWSVGLAGHNE. The CDR3 reads in full as CAWSVGLAGHNEQFF.